This TCR beta chain derives from a study of T cell clonality in common variable immunodeficiency. This clone showed up many times. Antigen unknown. Read coverage stops 3 residues before the CDR3 terminus; the germline J gene supplies the remainder. Caucasian heritage predominated among both patients and controls. Each donor provided about 5 to 9 ml of heparinized whole blood. Broader study findings: Authors noted CVID clonality's cause needs subpopulation repertoire sequencing. Fewer TCRbeta clones were shared among CVID subjects than controls.

Measured with immunoSEQ multiplex PCR; TCRdb has only the in-frame clones, and not every one. Altogether fewer than 65,000 clones were found in the sample, and no singletons occur. The trim removed 7 bases at V and 2 bases at J, leaving 2 bases unmatched. Germline CDR1 SNHLY, CDR2 FYNNEI. The CDR3 loop spans 14 amino acids. The TCR comes from a person aged 18-70 years in good health. Sequences were obtained from peripheral blood mononuclear cells. The V gene is TRBV2, the J gene TRBJ2-5, with 12 bases that match TRBD2. CDR3 amino acids: CASNGLAGQETQYF. The covered CDR3 bases are TGTGCCAGCAACGGACTAGCGGGGCAAGAGACC. Complete variable domain (other parts from reference TRBV2 and TRBJ2-5): EPEVTQTPSHQVTQMGQEVILRCVPISNHLYFYWYRQILGQKVEFLVSFYNNEISEKSEIFDDQFSVERPDGSNFTLKIRSTKLEDSAMYFCASNGLAGQETQYFGPGTRLLVL.